The clone carrying this T cell receptor beta chain turned up a few times. Antigen: not known. Per the germline V gene, CDR1 is DFQATT and CDR2 is SNEGSKA (reference sequence). This CDR3 spans 15 amino acids. V shed 6 bases, J shed 8 bases, and the junction held 16 bases outside the gene matches. One entry per CDR3 protein, called by TCRdb with MiXCR from the reads. The sample has about 400,000 distinct CDR3 sequences; approximately 18% are singletons. The data were obtained in a study of T cell repertoires in cytomegalovirus infection. Study at large: Through public TCR beta signatures, both CMV infection and matching HLA type were indicated. General study results and limits: HLA-C-restricted CMV-specific TCR beta clonotypes were dominant in the ex vivo response.

This TCR was recovered from a human donor in good health (CMV status not recorded). Some clones in this sample may be carry-over from other donors' samples. Sequencing was carried out using PBMCs. The V and J genes are TRBV20-1 and TRBJ2-1; TRBD2 aligns across 7 bases. CDR3 protein: CSATGPVLADDEQFF. CDR3 in DNA: TGCAGTGCCACAGGCCCCGTCCTAGCGGACGATGAGCAGTTCTTC.